The present T cell receptor beta chain was sequenced within a study of cytomegalovirus exposure and HLA in healthy donors. Findings and caveats of the study: Prior analysis indicated that the majority of TCR beta V segments exhibited productivity approximately 87% or approximately 30% of the time. An ancestry cluster, one associated with Asian ancestry, reportedly showed fewer N-insertions than the approximately 700-donor mean in a later analysis. Later analysis identified several of the most significant clusters that appeared linked to common viral pathogens.

It was with 60 Vbeta and 13 Jbeta primers that the PCR ran. Using immunoSEQ multiplex PCR, the repertoire was profiled, and TCRdb retains in-frame clones only, with some absent. The sample lists about 110,000 clones, roughly four fifths occurring once. CDR1 and CDR2 (germline): SQVTM, ANQGSEA. V shed 4 bases and J 3 bases; nucleotides not matched to a gene: 6. This CDR3 is 13 amino acids long. Turning to this clone: Its target is not known.

The chain has TRBV29-1 and TRBJ2-7; 7 positions match TRBD1. The material sequenced was PBMCs. The sequence was collected from a man aged 50-60 years in good health and CMV-seronegative. The CDR3 nucleotides are TGCAGCGTTGGCTTCCGGGACAGCTACGAGCAGTACTTC. Amino acid sequence: CSVGFRDSYEQYF.